What follows are 23 T cell receptor beta chains derived from one specimen sequenced in a study of tumor-infiltrating lymphocytes in primary liver carcinoma. From 500 ng of total RNA, TCR beta-specific cDNA was reverse-transcribed using a constant-region primer. Each TCR beta library was derived from three nested multiplex PCR rounds that employed slightly modified ARM-PCR. Each of the first two PCR rounds ran 9 to 11 cycles with TRBV1-TRBV30 forward and C-beta reverse primers. MiXCR, applied by TCRdb to the multiplex PCR reads, yields one record per CDR3 protein. Found here are 100,000 or so distinct CDR3 sequences, about four fifths of them singletons; the top ten hold around 21%. DNA and RNA were both co-extracted from approximately 20-30 mg of bulk tissue that had not been sorted. The sample consisted of liver tumor tissue from sampling region 3. Subset denoted: tumor region T3, left-lateral pole. These receptors were obtained from a man between 35 and 55 years old with primary liver carcinoma and hepatitis B virus infection.

This clonotype was seen only a few times. One junction end does not reproduce the germline sequence, and a read error may be involved. The chain carries TRBV29-1 and TRBJ2-3, with 10 bases aligning to TRBD2. Germline loops: CDR1 SQVTM, CDR2 ANQGSEA. This CDR3 has 16 residues. This CDR3 reads CSLEGTSGTSADTQYF. CDR3 nucleotide sequence: TGCAGCCTTGAAGGTACTAGCGGGACCAGCGCAGATACGCAGTATTTT.

The chain employs TRBV5-4 and TRBJ2-3; D ambiguous. V lost 0 bases and J 2 bases, leaving 1 base between the germline ends. The CDR3 contains 12 residues. Germline V lookup: CDR1 SGHNT, CDR2 YYREEE (reference sequence). CDR3 nucleotide sequence: TGTGCCAGCAGCTTGGACACAGATACGCAGTATTTT. Translating it yields CASSLDTDTQYF.

On this clonotype itself: Since the CDR3 does not end with the conserved phenylalanine or tryptophan, this likely comes from a read error. This chain connects TRBV29-1 to TRBJ2-5; 8 nucleotides align to TRBD1. Trimming at V came to 4 bases and at J to 11 bases, leaving 24 bases not matched to a gene. The V gene's germline CDR1 is SQVTM and CDR2 ANQGSEA. The CDR3 consists of 17 residues. Here the CDR3 DNA reads TGCAGCGTTGTGAGGCCCGGGACAGGCTTTGATAGAGATACGCAGTACCTC. Amino acids: CSVVRPGTGFDRDTQYL.

The chain carries TRBV10-3 and TRBJ1-5; TRBD1 matches at 10 bases. This CDR3 spans 19 amino acids. In germline, CDR1 is ENHRY, CDR2 SYGVKD. CDR3 sequence: CTTYDPGQGLRSGNQPQHF. In nucleotides, the CDR3 is TGTACCACCTACGACCCGGGACAGGGGCTGAGGTCCGGCAATCAGCCCCAGCATTTT.

This clonotype was seen just once. The rearrangement joins TRBV6-5 to TRBJ2-5; 8 bases fit TRBD2. In germline, CDR1 is MNHEY, CDR2 SVGAGI. Trimming at V came to 2 bases and at J to 1 base, leaving 9 bases not matched to a gene. The CDR3 extends over 17 amino acids. CDR3 nucleotides: TGTGCCAGCAGTTACACGGGTAGTAGCGGGACCCAAGAGACCCAGTACTTC. It translates to CASSYTGSSGTQETQYF.

Details on this clonotype: One end of the junction varies from germline; a read error may be responsible. The chain has TRBV7-9 and TRBJ2-1; possible D gene TRBD2, 5 bases. In germline, CDR1 is SEHNR, CDR2 FQNEAQ (reference sequence). This CDR3 spans 14 amino acids. DNA of the CDR3: TGTGCCAACAGCCCCCCGAGGGAGCGGAATGAGCAGTTCTTC. Translating gives CANSPPRERNEQFF.

On this clonotype: The junction and the germline gene differ at one end; a read error may be behind it. The chain employs TRBV4-2 and TRBJ2-7; TRBD2 matches 10 bases. This CDR3 comprises 17 residues. Per germline, CDR1 LGHNA and CDR2 YNFKEQ. The CDR3 protein is CASSQGLASGRTDEQYF. The CDR3 nucleotides are TGTGCCAGCAGCCAAGGTCTCGCTAGCGGGAGAACTGACGAACAGTACTTC.

In its sample, this clonotype was seen once. A read error may account for a junction end that differs from germline. The rearrangement joins TRBV29-1 to TRBJ2-2; D possibly uses TRBD1 or TRBD2 (6 bases each). The length of the CDR3 is 14 residues. CDR1 is SQVTM, CDR2 ANQGSEA, per germline. In DNA, the CDR3 is TGTAGCGTCCTCGGTCCGGGACACACCGGGGGGCTGTTTTTT. Encoded protein: CSVLGPGHTGGLFF.

This chain links TRBV5-5 with TRBJ2-7; 8 bases map to TRBD2. Germline V gene lookup returns CDR1 SGHKS and CDR2 YYEKEE (reference sequence). The CDR3 is made up of 16 amino acids. Germline trimming cut 10 bases from V and 9 bases from J; bases unmatched to any gene: 24. Here the CDR3 DNA reads TGTGCCGGCGGCTTGGTTATAGGAGCGGGAGTATGGGTGCAGTACTTC. Protein: CAGGLVIGAGVWVQYF.

Notes on this clonotype: A junction boundary mismatches the germline segment, possibly from a read error. The chain has TRBV6-6 and TRBJ2-4, with unresolved D. This CDR3 comprises 12 residues. The germline V gene encodes CDR1 MNHNY and CDR2 SVGAGI (reference sequence). The CDR3, as DNA: TGTGCTAGCAGCTTCAGTAAAAAAATTCAGTACTTC. This codes for CASSFSKKIQYF.

This clonotype was detected ten times or more. The V call is TRBV4-1, the J call TRBJ2-7; D gene unclear. Between the trimmed V and J ends, which lost 0 bases and 5 bases, there was a span of 8 bases. The CDR3 is made up of 13 amino acids. CDR1 and CDR2 from the germline V gene are MGHRA and YSYEKL. CDR3 in amino acids: CASSQDGQDEQYF. CDR3 nucleotides: TGCGCCAGCAGCCAAGATGGTCAGGACGAGCAGTACTTC.

As regards this clonotype: This may come from a read error, since a much larger clone is one base off. The CDR3 carries no conserved terminal phenylalanine or tryptophan, so it likely arises from a read error. This sequence joins TRBV5-1 and TRBJ2-3, with D unresolved. Germline CDR1 SGHRS, CDR2 YFSETQ. Trimming left V 4 bases short and J 4 bases short, with 13 bases between. CDR3 length: 14 amino acids. The CDR3: CASSQEWLADTQYL. CDR3 nucleotides: TGCGCCAGCAGCCAGGAGTGGTTGGCAGATACGCAGTATCTT.

As regards this clonotype: One end of the junction does not line up with germline, which may come from a read error. The rearrangement joins TRBV11-2 to TRBJ2-6; TRBD1 aligns across 8 bases. CDR3 length equals 21 residues. CDR1 and CDR2 (germline): SGHAT, FQNNGV. The DNA of the CDR3 is TGTGCCAACAGCATGGGGGGAGACAGGGGCATGTCCCTCTCTGGGGCCAACGTCCTGATTTTC. Translated, it gives CANSMGGDRGMSLSGANVLIF.

With respect to this clonotype: The conserved phenylalanine or tryptophan is not found at the CDR3 terminus, so this likely reflects a read error. It is unclear where the CDR3 begins or ends on the DNA, so no DNA is shown, and the CDR3 is as TCRdb lists it. The rearrangement joins TRBV6-2 or TRBV6-3 to TRBJ2-7; the table calls TRBD1, which could not be checked here. The CDR3 numbers 14 amino acids, ends counted. Germline CDR1 and CDR2: MNHEY and SVGEGT. The CDR3 is CASSLRYRAHEKYL.

Of note for this clonotype: The junction differs from germline at one of its ends, possibly a read error. V gene TRBV6-2 or TRBV6-3 combines with J gene TRBJ1-5, with D possibly TRBD1 on 5 matching bases. Germline CDR1 and CDR2: MNHEY and SVGEGT. The CDR3 contains 13 residues. The CDR3 region has the DNA TGTGCCAACAGTTATGACAGCTATCAGCCCCAGCATTTT. Translating it yields CANSYDSYQPQHF.

Of note for this clonotype: Here the CDR3 omits its conserved ending phenylalanine or tryptophan, so a read error is the likely source. The chain employs TRBV29-1 and TRBJ2-1, with 8 nucleotides matching TRBD1. The CDR3 has 14 residues. The germline gives CDR1 SQVTM, CDR2 ANQGSEA. The CDR3 loop is CSVPTGGSYNKQFI. The CDR3 DNA is TGCAGCGTTCCAACAGGGGGGTCCTACAATAAGCAGTTCATC.

The rearrangement joins TRBV11-1 to TRBJ2-3, with D perhaps matching TRBD1 or TRBD2 (5 bases each). Germline V CDR1 and CDR2: SGHAT, FQDESV (reference sequence). V lost 4 bases and J 12 bases, leaving 35 bases between the germline ends. CDR3 length equals 19 residues. CDR3: CASSSGGSSVGARTDRQYF. In DNA, the CDR3 is TGTGCCAGCAGCTCTGGGGGAAGCTCTGTTGGAGCCCGTACAGATAGACAGTATTTT.

In regard to this clonotype: A junction end diverges from the germline sequence, so it may reflect a read error. The chain combines TRBV5-4 with TRBJ1-1; D unresolved. CDR3 size: 14 residues. Looked up from germline, CDR1 is SGHNT and CDR2 is YYREEE (reference sequence). The DNA of the CDR3 is TGTGCCAGCGGCTTTCCCGGAGTGAACACTGAAGCTTTCTTT. It is translated as CASGFPGVNTEAFF.

Details on this clonotype: The junction shows a germline mismatch at one end, possibly a read error. V is TRBV6-1 and J is TRBJ2-7; TRBD2 agrees at 9 bases. Germline V gene data show CDR1 as MNHNS and CDR2 as SASEGT. This CDR3 has 15 amino acids. The CDR3 spells CANSGELAGSYEQYF. The CDR3, as DNA: TGTGCCAACAGTGGTGAACTAGCGGGTTCATACGAGCAGTACTTC.

This clonotype was detected ten times or more. The V call is TRBV28, the J call TRBJ2-4; D is perhaps TRBD2 (7 bases). The CDR3 is 13 residues long. V dropped 8 bases and J dropped 7 bases, with 15 bases sitting between them. Germline V CDR1 and CDR2: MDHEN, SYDVKM. The CDR3 sequence is CASGRGTMNIQYF. CDR3 nucleotide sequence: TGTGCCAGCGGGAGGGGGACAATGAACATTCAGTACTTC.

Points on this clonotype: The junction departs from the called germline gene at one end, perhaps through a read error. This rearrangement joins TRBV12-3 or TRBV12-4 to TRBJ2-7; TRBD1 is a possible D gene (6 bases). The CDR3 has 16 amino acids. The CDR3 here is CARSFPDPTGVGEQYF. In nucleotides, the CDR3 is TGTGCCAGGAGTTTCCCAGACCCGACAGGAGTGGGCGAGCAGTACTTC.

Comment on this clonotype: Likely a read error: the CDR3 ends without its conserved phenylalanine or tryptophan. The chain combines TRBV11-2 with TRBJ2-5, with a tentative D call TRBD2 (5 bases). Germline CDR1 SGHAT, CDR2 FQNNGV. This CDR3 is 15 amino acids long. The CDR3 bases are TGTGCTAGCAGTCCTTGGACTGGTCCCGCGGAGACCCAGTACTAC. Protein: CASSPWTGPAETQYY.

This clonotype has just a few counts. A much larger clone sits a single nucleotide away, making a read error possible. As the CDR3 is not closed by the conserved phenylalanine or tryptophan, this likely results from a read error. The chain employs TRBV30 and TRBJ2-7; D possibly matches TRBD1 or TRBD2 (6 bases each). The germline CDR1 and CDR2 sequences are GTSNPN and SVGIG (reference sequence). Trimming pared 3 bases from V and 4 bases from J, leaving 13 bases between. The CDR3 is 13 amino acids. The CDR3 protein is CAWRKGGDYEQYL. The CDR3 nucleotides read TGTGCCTGGAGGAAGGGGGGAGATTACGAGCAGTACTTA.